The 14 T cell receptor beta chains in this list originate from one sample, sequenced in a study of blood T cells in healthy people across ages. The authors ran a second PCR of about 6 to 12 cycles using a sample-barcoded 5' primer and a J-beta primer mix. TCRdb independently ran MiXCR on the 5' RACE reads; one entry per CDR3 protein. Here the sample spans fewer than 700,000 distinct CDR3 sequences, about 45% being singletons. The sample was blood. These TCRs come from an elderly man in good health.

The chain employs TRBV4-1 and TRBJ2-1; D not certain. CDR1 MGHRA and CDR2 YSYEKL come from the germline V gene. The CDR3 length is 16 residues. V lost 0 bases to trimming and J lost 2 bases, with 11 bases between them. CDR3 DNA: TGCGCCAGCAGCCAAGATATTGTCGAGACCTACAATGAGCAGTTCTTC. Translating gives CASSQDIVETYNEQFF.

In its sample, this clonotype was seen once. The chain links TRBV7-2 to TRBJ2-1, with TRBD2 matching 12 bases. Germline V lookup: CDR1 SGHTA, CDR2 FQGNSA. CDR3 size: 17 residues. Losses at the gene ends were 5 bases for V and 4 bases for J; bases not matched to a gene: 9. The DNA for the CDR3 is TGTGCCAGCAGCGCCCCCACTAGCGGGAGGCAATACAATGAGCAGTTCTTC. Translated, it gives CASSAPTSGRQYNEQFF.

The CDR3 DNA reads TGCAGTGCTAGCAAGGGGATCGGGTCAGATACGCAGTATTTT. This sequence encodes CSASKGIGSDTQYF. The V gene is TRBV20-1, the J gene TRBJ2-3, with D tentatively TRBD1 (5 bases). Deletions cut 3 bases from V and 4 bases from J, with 14 bases between. The CDR3 totals 14 residues. CDR1 is DFQATT and CDR2 is SNEGSKA in the germline V gene (reference sequence).

This clonotype was seen more than once but under ten times. The V call is TRBV7-9, the J call TRBJ1-5, with D hard to call. V was clipped by 3 bases and J by 6 bases, with 9 bases between them. Germline loops: CDR1 SEHNR, CDR2 FQNEAQ (reference sequence). This CDR3 is built from 13 residues. The CDR3, as DNA: TGTGCCAGCAGCTTGGGTGGGCCTCAGCCCCAGCATTTT. Its protein is CASSLGGPQPQHF.

The CDR3 nucleotides are TGTGCCATCAGCACCGACTACACAGGGCAAGCCGAGCAGTACTTC. It specifies CAISTDYTGQAEQYF. This chain links TRBV10-3 with TRBJ2-7; possibly TRBD1 for D (6 bases). This CDR3 spans 15 amino acids. Trimming cost V 6 bases and J 6 bases, with 21 bases left between them. CDR1 is ENHRY and CDR2 is SYGVKD in the germline V gene.

A single count supports this clonotype. This chain links TRBV25-1 with TRBJ2-5; no firm D call. V was pared by 2 bases and J by 5 bases, with 15 bases between. CDR3 length: 15 amino acids. Germline CDR1 reads MGHDK; CDR2 reads SYGVNS. The CDR3 bases are TGTGCCAGCAGTGAAAATGGTTTAGGACGGGAGACCCAGTACTTC. Protein sequence: CASSENGLGRETQYF. Variable domain in full (rest from reference TRBV25-1 and TRBJ2-5): EADIYQTPRYLVIGTGKKITLECSQTMGHDKMYWYQQDPGMELHLIHYSYGVNSTEKGDLSSESTVSRIRTEHFPLTLESARPSHTSQYLCASSENGLGRETQYFGPGTRLLVL.

The rearrangement joins TRBV12-3 or TRBV12-4 to TRBJ1-2; D perhaps matches TRBD1 (5 bases). The V end lost 3 bases, the J end lost 5 bases, and 16 bases lay between the germline ends. The CDR3 consists of 15 residues. CDR3 in amino acids: CASSLGSSGPYGYTF. The CDR3 nucleotides are TGTGCCAGCAGTTTGGGCAGTTCGGGGCCTTATGGCTACACCTTC.

The chain employs TRBV11-1 and TRBJ2-1, with 10 bases identical to TRBD1. V shed 5 bases and J 8 bases; nucleotides not matched to a gene: 6. Per germline, CDR1 SGHAT and CDR2 FQDESV (reference sequence). The CDR3 loop spans 14 amino acids. The CDR3 region is CASSGTGANDEQFF. DNA for the CDR3: TGTGCCAGCAGCGGGACAGGGGCGAACGATGAGCAGTTCTTC.

J is TRBJ2-5 and V is TRBV4-1; 7 bases fit TRBD2. Per germline, CDR1 MGHRA and CDR2 YSYEKL. This CDR3 has 16 amino acids. J was trimmed by 1 base and V by 4 bases; bases with no gene match: 9. Here the CDR3 DNA reads TGCGCCAGCAGCCGTCTACCACCGGGGGGCCAAGAGACCCAGTACTTC. Its translation is CASSRLPPGGQETQYF.

This clonotype was recorded many times. The chain joins TRBV6-6 to TRBJ2-3, with 8 positions matching TRBD2. The ends lost 7 bases at V and 2 bases at J; junction bases unmatched: 8. Germline V gene data show CDR1 as MNHNY and CDR2 as SVGAGI (reference sequence). The CDR3 consists of 15 residues. The CDR3 reads CASTPLAGITDTQYF. DNA for the CDR3: TGTGCCAGCACCCCGCTAGCGGGTATCACAGATACGCAGTATTTT.

CDR3 protein: CASSLGVGHLEAFF. CDR3 DNA: TGTGCCAGCAGCTTAGGGGTCGGACATCTCGAAGCTTTCTTT. This chain links TRBV7-2 with TRBJ1-1; TRBD1 might be the D (5 bases). Trimming took 1 base from V and 8 from J, leaving 14 bases between them. Germline loops: CDR1 SGHTA, CDR2 FQGNSA. The length of the CDR3 is 14 residues.

This clonotype was seen more than once but under ten times. The V and J genes are TRBV7-9 and TRBJ2-3; TRBD1 might be the D (6 bases). Trimming stripped 5 bases from V and 7 bases from J, with 16 bases between. Per the germline V gene, CDR1 is SEHNR and CDR2 is FQNEAQ (reference sequence). The CDR3 has 14 amino acids. The CDR3 DNA reads TGTGCCAGCAGCCGGGACATGCGATCGAATACGCAGTATTTT. It codes for CASSRDMRSNTQYF.

This clonotype has more than one count but fewer than ten. The chain joins TRBV7-2 to TRBJ2-3, with a tentative D call TRBD2 (6 bases). The CDR3 runs to 16 residues. Trimming pared 5 bases from V and 1 base from J, leaving 16 bases between. Looked up from germline, CDR1 is SGHTA and CDR2 is FQGNSA. CDR3 in DNA: TGTGCCAGCAGCGCTACCTGGTCGGGGGGCACAGATACGCAGTATTTT. Its translation is CASSATWSGGTDTQYF.

The chain links TRBV6-2 or TRBV6-3 to TRBJ1-2, with D uncertain. The V gene's germline CDR1 is MNHEY and CDR2 SVGEGT. Trimming removed 7 bases at V and 8 bases at J, with 20 bases between. The CDR3 runs to 14 residues. The CDR3 reads CASTSGSPYGGYTF. In nucleotides, the CDR3 is TGTGCCAGCACTAGCGGGTCCCCATACGGCGGCTACACCTTC.